This T cell receptor (beta chain) stems from a study of T cell responses to AZD1222 COVID-19 vaccine. Sequenced by immunoSEQ multiplex PCR; TCRdb stores in-frame clones only, minus some. The sample includes about 270,000 clones, around 93% of them seen just once. The CDR3 runs 11 residues. Trimming shortened V by 8 bases and J by 6 bases, and 10 bases separated the two germline ends. Germline values: CDR1 MNHEY, CDR2 SVGAGI. The chain uses TRBV6-5 and TRBJ1-2; D gene ambiguous. The source was peripheral blood, collected 28 days after the second AZD1222 dose. The TCR comes from an adult who received the AZD1222 COVID-19 vaccine. CDR3 sequence: CASGLSDGYTF. For the CDR3, the DNA is TGTGCCAGCGGGCTTTCGGATGGCTACACCTTC.